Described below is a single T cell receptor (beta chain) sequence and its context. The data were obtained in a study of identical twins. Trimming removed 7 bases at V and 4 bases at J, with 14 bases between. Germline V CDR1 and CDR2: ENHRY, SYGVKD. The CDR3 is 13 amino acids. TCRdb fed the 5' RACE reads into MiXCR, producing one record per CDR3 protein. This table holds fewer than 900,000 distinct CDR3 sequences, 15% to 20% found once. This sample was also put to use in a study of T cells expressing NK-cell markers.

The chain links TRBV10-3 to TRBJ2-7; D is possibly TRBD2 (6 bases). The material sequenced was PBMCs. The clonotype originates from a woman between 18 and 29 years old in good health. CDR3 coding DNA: TGTGCCATCATGACTAGTGTCACTTACGAGCAGTACTTC. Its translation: CAIMTSVTYEQYF.